Many counts were recorded for the clone carrying this T cell receptor beta chain. The CDR3 has 14 residues. Germline assignment: CDR1 SGHTS and CDR2 YDEGEE. V was cut by 0 bases and J by 3 bases, with 10 bases left in between. The sample belongs to a study of T cells in Graves' hyperthyroidism and ophthalmopathy. The TCR beta CDR3 regions underwent amplification using RNA transcripts as the source. Using the HTBI primer set, a first-round RT-PCR was run on the TCR CDR3. MiXCR, applied by TCRdb to the multiplex PCR reads, yields one record per CDR3 protein. The sample holds hundreds of thousands of distinct CDR3 sequences, over 15% seen once. Pregnant or lactating patients were excluded, as were those with uncontrolled infection or other autoimmune disease. Each diagnosis was grounded in clinical symptoms, serum thyroxine and TRAb, thyroid ultrasound, and orbital computed tomography.

Specimen: blood. The V gene is TRBV5-8, the J gene TRBJ2-7, with D perhaps matching TRBD1 or TRBD2 (6 bases each). This receptor was taken from a woman aged 60 to 75 with Graves' ophthalmopathy. The CDR3 DNA reads as TGTGCCAGCAGCTTGGTGAAGGGGGGCTACGAGCAGTACTTC. It encodes CASSLVKGGYEQYF.